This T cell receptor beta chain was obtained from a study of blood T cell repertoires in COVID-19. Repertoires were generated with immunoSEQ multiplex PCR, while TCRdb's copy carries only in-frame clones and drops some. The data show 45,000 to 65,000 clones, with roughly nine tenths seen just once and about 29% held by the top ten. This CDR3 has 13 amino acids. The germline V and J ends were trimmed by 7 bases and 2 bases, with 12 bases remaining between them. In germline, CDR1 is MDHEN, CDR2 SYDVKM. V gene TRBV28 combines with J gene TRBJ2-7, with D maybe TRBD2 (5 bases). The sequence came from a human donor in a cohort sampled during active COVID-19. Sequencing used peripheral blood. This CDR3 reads CASIPAGTYEQYF. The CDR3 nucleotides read TGTGCCAGCATCCCCGCCGGGACCTACGAGCAGTACTTC.